Shown below are 8 T cell receptor beta chains from a single sample sequenced in a study of human T cells and chemical hapten exposure. Each CDR3 protein is one row after TCRdb ran MiXCR on the RACE reads. The table shows fewer than 300,000 distinct CDR3 sequences, with around 9.3% occurring only once. The time point: pre-sensitization, week 0. Stated treatment: therapeutic diphenylcyclopropenone sensitization with weekly scalp DPC. Sequenced here: whole blood, sampled in connection with sensitization to the hapten diphenylcyclopropenone (DPC). These receptors all come from a woman in her forties with alopecia areata. Some clones in this sample may be carry-over from other donors' samples.

This clonotype turned up a few times. The CDR3 DNA sequence: TGTGCCAGCAGCCAAGGAGACCCTAGCGACCTACTACCGCAAGAGACCCAGTACTTC. The encoded protein is CASSQGDPSDLLPQETQYF. This rearrangement joins TRBV3-1 to TRBJ2-5, with a possible D match to TRBD2 (6 bases). V lost 1 base, J lost 2 bases, and 23 bases lay in between. This CDR3 has 19 amino acids. Looked up from germline, CDR1 is LGHDT and CDR2 is YNNKEL (reference sequence).

This clonotype turned up a few times. This chain connects TRBV28 to TRBJ1-5, with D possibly TRBD1 on 6 matching bases. The germline V gene has CDR1 MDHEN and CDR2 SYDVKM. V was pared by 4 bases and J by 4 bases, with 14 bases between. The CDR3 loop spans 15 amino acids. As DNA, the CDR3 is TGTGCCAGCAGTTCAATCAGGACAGATAATCAGCCCCAGCATTTT. This encodes CASSSIRTDNQPQHF.

In this sample, this clonotype turned up a few times. The chain joins TRBV28 to TRBJ2-3, with D possibly being TRBD1 (5 bases). CDR3 length equals 17 residues. The V end was cut by 4 bases, the J end by 2 bases, with 19 bases between. Germline V CDR1 and CDR2: MDHEN, SYDVKM. The CDR3 nucleotides read TGTGCCAGCAGTTCTGGTGGGGCTCACAGGCTCACAGATACGCAGTATTTT. Residues: CASSSGGAHRLTDTQYF.

The rearrangement uses TRBV29-1 and TRBJ2-6; D unclear. The CDR3 is 14 amino acids. Germline V gene lookup returns CDR1 SQVTM and CDR2 ANQGSEA. Trimming stripped 4 bases from V and 4 bases from J, with 11 bases between. This CDR3 is CSVGGGSGANVLTF. For the CDR3, the DNA is TGCAGCGTTGGGGGTGGTTCCGGGGCCAACGTCCTGACTTTC.

The rearrangement joins TRBV12-3 or TRBV12-4 to TRBJ1-2; unclear D gene. V was cut by 5 bases and J by 8 bases, with 24 bases left in between. The CDR3 extends over 16 amino acids. CDR3 bases: TGTGCCAGCAGTGAAGGATCGGTCTGGGCCCCGATCGGCTACACCTTC. It yields the protein CASSEGSVWAPIGYTF.

This chain links TRBV30 with TRBJ2-7; D might be TRBD1 (5 bases). Germline CDR1 reads GTSNPN; CDR2 reads SVGIG (reference sequence). The V and J ends lost 1 base and 6 bases respectively, with 13 bases between them. This CDR3 region has 13 residues. The CDR3 nucleotides are TGTGCCTGGAGTGGCCGAAGGGGTGCCGAGCAGTACTTC. As protein: CAWSGRRGAEQYF.

The chain joins TRBV6-5 to TRBJ2-7, with D tentatively TRBD1 (6 bases). CDR3 length: 15 residues. Germline V gene sequence: CDR1 MNHEY, CDR2 SVGAGI. Trimming stripped 6 bases from V and 3 bases from J, with 18 bases between. CDR3 region: CASRRQNREIYEQYF. The CDR3 region has the DNA TGTGCCAGCAGACGACAGAACAGGGAGATCTACGAGCAGTACTTC.

This clonotype was seen repeatedly, ten times or more. The rearrangement links TRBV28 to TRBJ2-3, with 8 nucleotides matching TRBD1. The CDR3 totals 15 residues. V lost 2 bases, J lost 1 base, and 2 bases stayed unmatched. In germline, CDR1 is MDHEN, CDR2 SYDVKM. This CDR3 reads CASSLGGQGTDTQYF. For the CDR3, the DNA is TGTGCCAGCAGTTTAGGGGGACAGGGCACAGATACGCAGTATTTT.